One sample yielded the 20 T cell receptor beta chains listed below, sequenced in a study of cytomegalovirus exposure and HLA in healthy donors. Data came from immunoSEQ multiplex PCR; TCRdb stores just in-frame clones and leaves some out. Here the sample spans 65,000 to 95,000 clones, approximately 94% being singletons. The specimen was PBMCs. These receptors were taken from a woman between 25 and 40 years old in good health and CMV-seronegative.

The chain recombines TRBV29-1 with TRBJ2-1, with a tentative D call TRBD2 (5 bases). Germline-derived CDR1 and CDR2 are SQVTM and ANQGSEA. This CDR3 contains 13 residues. V was cut by 3 bases and J by 4 bases, with 10 bases left in between. The CDR3 region is CSVDRLAYNEQFF. The CDR3 DNA follows: TGCAGCGTTGATCGGCTAGCTTACAATGAGCAGTTCTTC.

V and J are TRBV6-1 and TRBJ2-5; D is undetermined. The V and J ends lost 6 bases and 5 bases respectively, with 16 bases between them. The germline gives CDR1 MNHNS, CDR2 SASEGT. This CDR3 is 14 amino acids long. As DNA, the CDR3 is TGTGCCAGCAGGGCCGACACCCTCAAGGAGACCCAGTACTTC. It yields the protein CASRADTLKETQYF.

The chain couples TRBV2 to TRBJ1-2; D is perhaps TRBD1 (6 bases). This CDR3 comprises 14 residues. The V and J ends lost 3 bases and 5 bases respectively, with 13 bases between them. Germline assignment: CDR1 SNHLY and CDR2 FYNNEI. The CDR3 here is CASSEISQGYGYTF. In DNA, the CDR3 is TGTGCCAGCAGTGAGATATCCCAGGGGTATGGCTACACCTTC.

This chain joins TRBV6-6 and TRBJ2-7; perhaps TRBD2 as D (6 bases). The CDR3 totals 11 residues. V gave up 6 bases and J gave up 9 bases, with 12 bases separating them. Germline-derived CDR1 and CDR2 are MNHNY and SVGAGI (reference sequence). The DNA for the CDR3 is TGTGCCAGCAGAACAGAGGAGGGGCAGTACTTC. Translating gives CASRTEEGQYF.

V and J are TRBV7-2 and TRBJ2-3, with 10 bases fitting TRBD1. V shed 1 base and J 0 bases; nucleotides not matched to a gene: 4. In germline, CDR1 is SGHTA, CDR2 FQGNSA. This CDR3 spans 17 amino acids. Here the CDR3 DNA reads TGTGCCAGCAGCTTAGGGGGGACAGGGGCTAGCACAGATACGCAGTATTTT. Translating gives CASSLGGTGASTDTQYF.

The chain recombines TRBV5-1 with TRBJ2-7; 14 bases map to TRBD2. Trimming at V came to 9 bases and at J to 2 bases, leaving 13 bases not matched to a gene. From germline, CDR1 is SGHRS and CDR2 YFSETQ. CDR3 length equals 17 residues. CDR3 in amino acids: CANKKGLAGEYPYEQYF. CDR3 bases: TGCGCCAACAAGAAGGGACTAGCGGGGGAGTACCCCTACGAGCAGTACTTC. The full variable domain, in which reference TRBV5-1 and TRBJ2-7 provide the parts outside the CDR3, is KAGVTQTPRYLIKTRGQQVTLSCSPISGHRSVSWYQQTPGQGLQFLFEYFSETQRNKGNFPGRFSGRQFSNSRSEMNVSTLELGDSALYLCANKKGLAGEYPYEQYFGPGTRLTVT.

This clone was picked up one time. The chain is built from TRBV19 and TRBJ1-2; 8 bases fit TRBD1. CDR1 and CDR2 (germline): LNHDA, SQIVND (reference sequence). Trimming at V came to 5 bases and at J to 4 bases, leaving 9 bases not matched to a gene. This CDR3 comprises 15 residues. CDR3 amino acids: CASSLLLTGGYGYTF. The CDR3 bases are TGTGCCAGTAGTCTACTACTTACAGGGGGCTATGGCTACACCTTC.

CDR3 loop: CASSTRDRDVHGYTF. The CDR3 DNA sequence: TGCGCCAGCAGCACGAGGGACAGGGACGTGCATGGCTACACCTTC. The chain couples TRBV5-1 to TRBJ1-2; 9 bases fit TRBD1. The CDR3 consists of 15 residues. Germline V lookup: CDR1 SGHRS, CDR2 YFSETQ. V gave up 4 bases and J gave up 6 bases; unmatched junction bases: 10.

The chain employs TRBV15 and TRBJ2-5, with a tentative D call TRBD1 (6 bases). V lost 4 bases to trimming and J lost 6 bases, with 27 bases between them. This CDR3 is 18 amino acids long. Germline V gives CDR1 LNHNV, CDR2 YYDKDF (reference sequence). CDR3 nucleotide sequence: TGTGCCACCAGCACTTTGACAAGGGGGAAGGAGGTTCGAAAGACCCAGTACTTC. It is translated as CATSTLTRGKEVRKTQYF.

The chain carries TRBV5-1 and TRBJ2-7, with 9 bases aligning to TRBD1. The germline CDR1 and CDR2 sequences are SGHRS and YFSETQ. The V segment lost 2 bases and the J segment 2 bases; nucleotides outside the gene matches: 5. The CDR3 covers 15 residues. The CDR3 sequence is CASSFDRGRTYEQYF. The CDR3 region has the DNA TGCGCCAGCAGCTTTGACAGGGGGAGGACCTACGAGCAGTACTTC.

The chain carries TRBV7-9 and TRBJ2-2, with 7 positions matching TRBD1. V was clipped by 5 bases and J by 14 bases; unmatched bases: 5. The germline gives CDR1 SEHNR, CDR2 FQNEAQ (reference sequence). The CDR3 runs 11 residues. CDR3 in amino acids: CASSHRDRLFF. DNA for the CDR3: TGTGCCAGCAGCCACCGGGACAGACTGTTTTTT.

The chain links TRBV5-6 to TRBJ2-5; tentative D call: TRBD2 (6 bases). Trimming left V 2 bases short and J 4 bases short, with 12 bases between. The germline CDR1 and CDR2 sequences are SGHDT and YYEEEE. The length of the CDR3 is 14 residues. The CDR3 loop reads CASSLGTARETQYF. CDR3 in DNA: TGTGCCAGCAGCTTAGGGACTGCCCGAGAGACCCAGTACTTC.

This chain connects TRBV11-3 to TRBJ2-3, with 9 bases that match TRBD2. Germline CDR1 and CDR2: SGHNT and YENEEA. The CDR3 is 16 residues long. V was pared by 1 base and J by 5 bases, with 7 bases of the junction left unmatched. CDR3 in DNA: TGTGCCAGCAGCTTAGGGCGGGGGGGGCCCGGAGATACGCAGTATTTT. Its protein product is CASSLGRGGPGDTQYF.

The chain uses TRBV5-1 and TRBJ1-1, with a possible D match to TRBD1 (6 bases). This CDR3 has 13 residues. V was cut by 4 bases and J by 8 bases, with 15 bases left in between. Germline V lookup: CDR1 SGHRS, CDR2 YFSETQ. CDR3 coding DNA: TGCGCCAGCAGCAAAACACAGGGTGGGGAAGCTTTCTTT. Translating gives CASSKTQGGEAFF. Looking up the rest from reference TRBV5-1 and TRBJ1-1 gives the full variable domain: KAGVTQTPRYLIKTRGQQVTLSCSPISGHRSVSWYQQTPGQGLQFLFEYFSETQRNKGNFPGRFSGRQFSNSRSEMNVSTLELGDSALYLCASSKTQGGEAFFGQGTRLTVV.

CDR3 nucleotides: TGTGCCAGCAGTCCACATGGGACTAGCGTTCCGCAGGTGACCCAGTACTTC. This translates into CASSPHGTSVPQVTQYF. The chain recombines TRBV28 with TRBJ2-5; TRBD2 matches at 10 bases. The CDR3 is 17 amino acids. Germline V gene lookup returns CDR1 MDHEN and CDR2 SYDVKM. Germline trimming cut 5 bases from V and 7 bases from J; bases unmatched to any gene: 16.

For the CDR3, the DNA is TGTGCCAGCTCACCACAGGACTTGGAACGACTTTACAATGAGCAGTTCTTC. Its translation: CASSPQDLERLYNEQFF. The J gene is TRBJ2-1, the V gene TRBV18, with a possible D match to TRBD2 (5 bases). V lost 1 base, J lost 4 bases, and 17 bases lay in between. The CDR3 extends over 17 amino acids. From germline, CDR1 is KGHSH and CDR2 LQKENI.

The V gene is TRBV27, the J gene TRBJ2-1, with 9 bases that match TRBD2. The ends lost 6 bases at V and 4 bases at J; junction bases unmatched: 7. CDR3 length: 15 residues. Germline-derived CDR1 and CDR2 are MNHEY and SMNVEV (reference sequence). CDR3 nucleotide sequence: TGTGCCAGCAGCTTGGGCGGGAGGGGTTACAATGAGCAGTTCTTC. Translation gives CASSLGGRGYNEQFF.

The chain combines TRBV4-1 with TRBJ1-1; D call uncertain. CDR3 length: 11 amino acids. Trimming left V 8 bases short and J 5 bases short, with 9 bases between. Per germline, CDR1 MGHRA and CDR2 YSYEKL. The CDR3 reads CASPRWTEAFF. CDR3 DNA sequence: TGCGCCAGCCCTAGGTGGACTGAAGCTTTCTTT.

The V call is TRBV5-1, the J call TRBJ1-2; 8 bases are shared with TRBD1. The CDR3 is 15 residues long. The V gene's germline CDR1 is SGHRS and CDR2 YFSETQ. After removal of 4 bases from V and 7 bases from J, the junction contained 12 bases not matched to a gene. CDR3 in amino acids: CASSLEGQAAGGYTF. CDR3 DNA sequence: TGCGCCAGCAGCCTTGAGGGACAGGCGGCCGGTGGCTACACCTTC.

The chain has TRBV9 and TRBJ2-5; tentative D call: TRBD1 (6 bases). Trimming pared 7 bases from V and 5 bases from J, leaving 18 bases between. Germline values: CDR1 SGDLS, CDR2 YYNGEE. The CDR3 loop spans 14 amino acids. The CDR3 region is CASSDRPLGETQYF. As DNA, the CDR3 is TGTGCCAGCTCTGACAGGCCCTTAGGGGAGACCCAGTACTTC. Full variable domain (remainder filled in from reference TRBV9 and TRBJ2-5): DSGVTQTPKHLITATGQRVTLRCSPRSGDLSVYWYQQSLDQGLQFLIQYYNGEERAKGNILERFSAQQFPDLHSELNLSSLELGDSALYFCASSDRPLGETQYFGPGTRLLVL.